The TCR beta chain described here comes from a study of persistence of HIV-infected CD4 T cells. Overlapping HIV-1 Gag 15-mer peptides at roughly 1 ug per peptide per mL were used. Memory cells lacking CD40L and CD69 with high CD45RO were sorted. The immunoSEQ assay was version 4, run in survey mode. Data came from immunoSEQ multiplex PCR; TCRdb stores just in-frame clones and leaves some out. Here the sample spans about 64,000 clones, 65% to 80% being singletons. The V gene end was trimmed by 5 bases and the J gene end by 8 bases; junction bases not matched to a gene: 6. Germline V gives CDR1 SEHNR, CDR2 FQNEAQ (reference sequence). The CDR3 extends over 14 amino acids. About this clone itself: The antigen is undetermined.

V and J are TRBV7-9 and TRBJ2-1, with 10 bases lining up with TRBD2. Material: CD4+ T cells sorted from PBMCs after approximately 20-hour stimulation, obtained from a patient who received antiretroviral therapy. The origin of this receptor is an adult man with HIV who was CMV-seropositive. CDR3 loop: CASSEAGGRDEQFF. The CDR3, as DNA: TGTGCCAGCAGCGAAGCGGGGGGGCGGGATGAGCAGTTCTTC. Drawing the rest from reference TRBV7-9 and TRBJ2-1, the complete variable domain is DTGVSQNPRHKITKRGQNVTFRCDPISEHNRLYWYRQTLGQGPEFLTYFQNEAQLEKSRLLSDRFSAERPKGSFSTLEIQRTEQGDSAMYLCASSEAGGRDEQFFGPGTRLTVL.